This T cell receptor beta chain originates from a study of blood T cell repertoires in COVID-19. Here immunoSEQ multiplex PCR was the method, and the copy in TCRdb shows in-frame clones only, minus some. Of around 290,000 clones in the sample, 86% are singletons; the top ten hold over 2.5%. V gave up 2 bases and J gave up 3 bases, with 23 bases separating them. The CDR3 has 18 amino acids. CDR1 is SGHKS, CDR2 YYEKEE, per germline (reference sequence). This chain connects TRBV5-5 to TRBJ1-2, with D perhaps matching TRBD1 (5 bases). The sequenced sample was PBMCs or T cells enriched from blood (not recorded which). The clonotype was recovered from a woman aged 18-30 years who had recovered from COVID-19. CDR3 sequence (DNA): TGTGCCAGCAGCTTATCAGTGGTGCGGGACGGAAGGGACTATGGCTACACCTTC. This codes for CASSLSVVRDGRDYGYTF. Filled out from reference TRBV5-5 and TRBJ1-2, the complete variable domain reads DAGVTQSPTHLIKTRGQQVTLRCSPISGHKSVSWYQQVLGQGPQFIFQYYEKEERGRGNFPDRFSARQFPNYSSELNVNALLLGDSALYLCASSLSVVRDGRDYGYTFGSGTRLTVV.